This TCR beta chain was sequenced for a study of blood T cell repertoires in COVID-19. As for the study in general: COVID-19 samples, acute and convalescent, were from the United States, Italy and Spain. T cells, B-cell-depleted T cells, or PBMCs supplied cDNA or gDNA.

In Seattle, patients joined the study during active infection and were tracked longitudinally. In the study's own analysis: By means of reference gene primer amplification, nucleated cell counts were estimated. Assay used: immunoSEQ multiplex PCR; TCRdb lists only in-frame clones, some missing. The DNA gave D and trimming, while V, J and clone size come from that table. The table has over 85,000 clones, about 90% seen once. The V gene lost 0 bases and the J gene lost 15 bases, with 15 bases spanning the gap. The CDR3 totals 13 residues. Germline V CDR1 and CDR2: MGHRA, YSYEKL. The chain recombines TRBV4-1 with TRBJ2-1; TRBD1 might be the D (5 bases). Sequenced: peripheral blood. The source of this sequence is a woman in her forties or fifties with COVID-19, enrolled during active disease. DNA for the CDR3: TGCGCCAGCAGCCAAGACTCGGACACCCCGAGGTTCTTC. Amino acids: CASSQDSDTPRFF.